Below, 32 T cell receptor beta chains from the same sample are listed, as sequenced in a study of blood T cell repertoires in COVID-19. Only in-frame clones appear in the TCRdb table, and some are missing; sequencing was by immunoSEQ multiplex PCR. The data hold 150,000 to 200,000 clones, with roughly 80% observed a single time. Sequenced input: peripheral blood. Every receptor here comes from a human donor with acute or convalescent COVID-19. The donor label of this sample is uncertain.

The V call is TRBV28, the J call TRBJ2-1; 7 nucleotides line up with TRBD2. The germline gives CDR1 MDHEN, CDR2 SYDVKM. J lost 0 bases, V lost 5 bases, and 16 bases had no gene match. The CDR3 contains 19 residues. The CDR3 region is CASSPLLGSGSRSYNEQFF. For the CDR3, the DNA is TGTGCCAGCAGTCCTCTTTTAGGTAGCGGGTCTCGCTCCTACAATGAGCAGTTCTTC.

The chain combines TRBV5-1 with TRBJ1-2; the D gene is possibly TRBD1 (6 bases). Germline V lookup: CDR1 SGHRS, CDR2 YFSETQ. This CDR3 region has 15 residues. V was cut by 0 bases and J by 6 bases, with 15 bases left in between. CDR3 amino acids: CASSLDQGIRDGYTF. In nucleotides, the CDR3 is TGCGCCAGCAGCTTGGATCAGGGGATTCGGGATGGCTACACCTTC.

This chain connects TRBV28 to TRBJ2-4, with 12 bases lining up with TRBD1. Germline V gene sequence: CDR1 MDHEN, CDR2 SYDVKM. J was trimmed by 9 bases and V by 5 bases; bases with no gene match: 5. The length of the CDR3 is 14 residues. DNA of the CDR3: TGTGCCAGCAGTCCGGGACAGGGGGCACGCATTCAGTACTTC. Amino acids: CASSPGQGARIQYF.

The chain has TRBV6-5 and TRBJ2-3; 9 bases fit TRBD2. Unmatched junction bases numbered 7, after V lost 2 bases and J lost 4 bases. Germline V gene lookup returns CDR1 MNHEY and CDR2 SVGAGI. The CDR3 totals 16 residues. The CDR3 DNA follows: TGTGCCAGCAGTTACGGGGCGGGAGGGGTGCCAGATACGCAGTATTTT. Encoded protein: CASSYGAGGVPDTQYF.

The V call is TRBV11-2, the J call TRBJ1-1, with 8 positions matching TRBD1. Germline loops: CDR1 SGHAT, CDR2 FQNNGV. The CDR3 loop spans 15 amino acids. The V segment lost 6 bases and the J segment 3 bases; nucleotides outside the gene matches: 9. The CDR3 DNA is TGTGCCAGCAGAAAGATCCAGGGGGCCCACACTGAAGCTTTCTTT. Its translation is CASRKIQGAHTEAFF.

The chain recombines TRBV28 with TRBJ1-3; D is possibly TRBD1 (6 bases). The CDR3 runs 15 residues. The V and J ends lost 5 bases and 2 bases respectively, with 13 bases between them. Germline values: CDR1 MDHEN, CDR2 SYDVKM. The CDR3 sequence is CASSPQGFPGNTIYF. The CDR3 DNA is TGTGCCAGCAGTCCCCAGGGGTTCCCTGGAAACACCATATATTTT.

This clone was seen a handful of times. The chain employs TRBV25-1 and TRBJ1-6; D uncertain. The CDR3 loop spans 16 amino acids. Germline V gives CDR1 MGHDK, CDR2 SYGVNS. Between the trimmed V and J ends, which lost 1 base and 3 bases, there was a span of 10 bases. The CDR3, as DNA: TGTGCCAGCAGTGAATTGGGAGACCTCTATAATTCACCCCTCCACTTT. Protein sequence: CASSELGDLYNSPLHF.

The chain couples TRBV11-2 to TRBJ1-2; a possible D gene is TRBD1 (6 bases). Trimming removed 1 base from V and 2 bases from J, with 14 bases in between. Per germline, CDR1 SGHAT and CDR2 FQNNGV. The CDR3 is 16 residues long. The CDR3 loop reads CASSLVGQGSNYGYTF. The CDR3 region has the DNA TGTGCCAGCAGCTTAGTGGGCCAGGGGAGCAACTATGGCTACACCTTC.

This sequence joins TRBV19 and TRBJ1-5, with no clear D. V dropped 3 bases and J dropped 0 bases, with 18 bases sitting between them. Germline CDR1 reads LNHDA; CDR2 reads SQIVND (reference sequence). This CDR3 comprises 18 residues. The CDR3 here is CASSMVPSTILSNQPQHF. CDR3 coding DNA: TGTGCCAGTAGTATGGTCCCCTCGACAATTCTTAGCAATCAGCCCCAGCATTTT.

The chain is built from TRBV7-8 and TRBJ2-7; TRBD2 is a possible D gene (6 bases). The length of the CDR3 is 12 residues. V gave up 1 base and J gave up 7 bases, with 8 bases separating them. Germline lookup yields CDR1 SGHVS and CDR2 FQNEAQ. The CDR3 sequence is CASSLVAGEQYF. As DNA, the CDR3 is TGTGCCAGCAGCTTAGTGGCGGGGGAGCAGTACTTC.

The rearrangement uses TRBV5-6 and TRBJ1-3; 12 bases fit TRBD1. V lost 3 bases to trimming and J lost 15 bases; unmatched junction nucleotides: 4. The CDR3 totals 12 residues. Per the germline V gene, CDR1 is SGHDT and CDR2 is YYEEEE. CDR3 loop: CASSSRDRGQYF. CDR3 bases: TGTGCCAGCAGCTCCCGGGACAGGGGGCAATATTTT.

This sequence joins TRBV11-2 and TRBJ2-7; 7 nucleotides match TRBD1. CDR3 length: 14 residues. Trimming removed 3 bases from V and 2 bases from J; junction bases left unmatched: 4. Germline CDR1 is SGHAT and CDR2 is FQNNGV. The CDR3 spells CASSFDRDAYEQYF. The CDR3 region has the DNA TGTGCCAGCAGCTTTGACAGGGATGCCTACGAGCAGTACTTC.

The rearrangement joins TRBV30 to TRBJ1-3, with a tentative D call TRBD1 (5 bases). The V gene lost 2 bases and the J gene lost 3 bases, with 17 bases spanning the gap. Germline CDR1 GTSNPN, CDR2 SVGIG (reference sequence). This CDR3 is 16 amino acids long. CDR3 sequence: CAWSKPTGGSGNTIYF. The CDR3 nucleotides are TGTGCCTGGAGTAAGCCGACCGGGGGAAGTGGAAACACCATATATTTT. The whole variable domain, filled in from reference TRBV30 and TRBJ1-3, reads SQTIHQWPATLVQPVGSPLSLECTVEGTSNPNLYWYRQAAGRGLQLLFYSVGIGQISSEVPQNLSASRPQDRQFILSSKKLLLSDSGFYLCAWSKPTGGSGNTIYFGEGSWLTVV.

The rearrangement joins TRBV2 to TRBJ2-4; tentative D call: TRBD2 (5 bases). CDR3 size: 18 residues. Germline CDR1 and CDR2: SNHLY and FYNNEI. Trimming cost V 6 bases and J 2 bases, with 23 bases left between them. The CDR3 region is CASSPRRPLTGTKNIQYF. In DNA form, the CDR3 reads TGTGCCAGCAGCCCAAGAAGGCCCCTCACGGGGACCAAAAACATTCAGTACTTC.

The chain carries TRBV19 and TRBJ2-3; TRBD2 is a possible D gene (6 bases). V shed 4 bases and J shed 1 base, with 15 bases lying between them. Germline V gives CDR1 LNHDA, CDR2 SQIVND (reference sequence). CDR3 size: 16 residues. CDR3 protein: CASSRGLEGGTDTQYF. In DNA form, the CDR3 reads TGTGCCAGTAGTAGGGGACTGGAGGGCGGCACAGATACGCAGTATTTT.

The chain combines TRBV29-1 with TRBJ1-1; D gene ambiguous. V was clipped by 5 bases and J by 0 bases, with 13 bases between them. This CDR3 is 14 amino acids long. In germline, CDR1 is SQVTM, CDR2 ANQGSEA. CDR3 region: CSVSSSGLNTEAFF. The CDR3 DNA reads TGCAGCGTTAGCTCGTCGGGTTTGAACACTGAAGCTTTCTTT.

This clone appeared once. The V gene is TRBV2, the J gene TRBJ1-5; D remains unclear. Trimming left V 4 bases short and J 2 bases short, with 9 bases between. This CDR3 spans 14 amino acids. Per germline, CDR1 SNHLY and CDR2 FYNNEI. For the CDR3, the DNA is TGTGCCAGCAGTGTGGCAGGCGGCAATCAGCCCCAGCATTTT. It codes for CASSVAGGNQPQHF.

The rearrangement uses TRBV5-4 and TRBJ2-6; the match to TRBD2 covers 13 bases. J was trimmed by 0 bases and V by 0 bases; bases with no gene match: 3. This CDR3 has 19 residues. Looked up from germline, CDR1 is SGHNT and CDR2 is YYREEE (reference sequence). CDR3 residues: CASSLGLAGGRSGANVLTF. Written as DNA, the CDR3 is TGTGCCAGCAGCTTGGGACTAGCGGGAGGCCGCTCTGGGGCCAACGTCCTGACTTTC.

The chain uses TRBV24-1 and TRBJ1-3; 7 nucleotides agree with TRBD1. This CDR3 contains 14 residues. Germline CDR1 KGHDR, CDR2 SFDVKD. Trimming cost V 6 bases and J 4 bases; bases outside gene matches: 5. CDR3: CATSKRGLGNTIYF. CDR3 bases: TGTGCCACCAGTAAAAGGGGGCTCGGAAACACCATATATTTT.

In this sample, this clone turned up once. The chain is built from TRBV7-8 and TRBJ2-5; D possibly corresponds to TRBD2 (5 bases). Germline V gene lookup returns CDR1 SGHVS and CDR2 FQNEAQ. This CDR3 has 16 residues. Trimming cost V 1 base and J 1 base, with 13 bases left between them. The CDR3 DNA reads as TGTGCCAGCAGCTTAGTGGGAGCGGATACCCAAGAGACCCAGTACTTC. As protein: CASSLVGADTQETQYF.

V usage is TRBV5-6 and J usage is TRBJ2-1; 11 nucleotides agree with TRBD1. V shed 0 bases, J shed 9 bases, and the junction held 5 bases outside the gene matches. CDR1 is SGHDT and CDR2 is YYEEEE in the germline V gene. There are 15 residues in the CDR3. In DNA, the CDR3 is TGTGCCAGCAGCTTGGCCGGGACAGGGGGACGTGAGCAGTTCTTC. Translation: CASSLAGTGGREQFF.

There are a few counts of this clone. The chain has TRBV2 and TRBJ2-2; no firm D call. The CDR3 totals 14 residues. Per germline, CDR1 SNHLY and CDR2 FYNNEI. V lost 8 bases and J 2 bases, leaving 12 bases between the germline ends. CDR3 sequence (DNA): TGTGCCAGCCGCAGCAGACTTAACACCGGGGAGCTGTTTTTT. It yields the protein CASRSRLNTGELFF.

Details on this clone: A read error may produce the germline difference seen at one junction end. V gene TRBV7-7 combines with J gene TRBJ2-5, with D possibly matching TRBD1 (5 bases). Germline CDR1 SSHAT, CDR2 FNYEAQ (reference sequence). This CDR3 has 15 amino acids. CDR3 DNA sequence: TGTGCTAGCAGCTCCGCAAGGGGCACACAAGAGACCCAGTACTTC. Its translation is CASSSARGTQETQYF.

The chain couples TRBV9 to TRBJ2-5; D perhaps matches TRBD2 (5 bases). There are 15 residues in the CDR3. Trimming stripped 4 bases from V and 5 bases from J, with 18 bases between. The germline V gene has CDR1 SGDLS and CDR2 YYNGEE. The CDR3 here is CASSPGGGLRETQYF. In DNA form, the CDR3 reads TGTGCCAGCAGCCCCGGAGGTGGACTTAGGGAGACCCAGTACTTC.

This chain joins TRBV5-1 and TRBJ2-5, with TRBD1 matching over 9 bases. J gave up 1 base and V 0 bases, and 1 base lay outside the gene matches. The germline V gene has CDR1 SGHRS and CDR2 YFSETQ. The CDR3 is made up of 15 amino acids. The CDR3 DNA follows: TGCGCCAGCAGCTTGGGGACAGGGGTCCAAGAGACCCAGTACTTC. Protein product: CASSLGTGVQETQYF. Drawing the rest from reference TRBV5-1 and TRBJ2-5, the complete variable domain is KAGVTQTPRYLIKTRGQQVTLSCSPISGHRSVSWYQQTPGQGLQFLFEYFSETQRNKGNFPGRFSGRQFSNSRSEMNVSTLELGDSALYLCASSLGTGVQETQYFGPGTRLLVL.

This clone was recorded once. The chain employs TRBV7-2 and TRBJ2-3, with 9 bases that match TRBD1. Looked up from germline, CDR1 is SGHTA and CDR2 is FQGNSA. The V gene end was trimmed by 5 bases and the J gene end by 3 bases; junction bases not matched to a gene: 6. This CDR3 is 15 amino acids long. CDR3 sequence: CASSPPGQGTDTQYF. Here the CDR3 DNA reads TGTGCCAGCAGCCCACCGGGACAGGGAACAGATACGCAGTATTTT.

This clone was seen only once. This rearrangement joins TRBV18 to TRBJ2-1, with 8 positions matching TRBD1. V lost 5 bases to trimming and J lost 3 bases; unmatched junction nucleotides: 12. The germline V gene has CDR1 KGHSH and CDR2 LQKENI. The CDR3 length is 17 residues. The CDR3 DNA is TGTGCCAGCTCATCCGACAGGGGCACCCTATACTACAATGAGCAGTTCTTC. Translating it yields CASSSDRGTLYYNEQFF.

The rearrangement links TRBV3-1 (or the pseudogene TRBV3-2) to TRBJ2-5; the match to TRBD2 covers 10 bases. Germline CDR1 LGHDT, CDR2 YNNKEL (reference sequence). V lost 1 base to trimming and J lost 5 bases; unmatched junction nucleotides: 4. The CDR3 contains 15 residues. Here the CDR3 reads CASSQVAGGWETQYF. The CDR3 DNA follows: TGTGCCAGCAGCCAAGTAGCGGGGGGTTGGGAGACCCAGTACTTC.

V is TRBV5-1 and J is TRBJ1-1; D may be TRBD1 (6 bases). Germline values: CDR1 SGHRS, CDR2 YFSETQ. Trimming left V 3 bases short and J 4 bases short, with 19 bases between. The CDR3 is 16 residues long. Here the CDR3 reads CASSSRDTSAGTEAFF. The CDR3 DNA is TGCGCCAGCAGCTCCCGGGACACCTCGGCGGGCACTGAAGCTTTCTTT.

This clone was seen a single time. The chain has TRBV7-3 and TRBJ1-1; D might be TRBD1 (6 bases). The CDR3 extends over 15 amino acids. V was clipped by 4 bases and J by 8 bases, with 20 bases between them. CDR1 SGHTA and CDR2 FQGTGA come from the germline V gene. The DNA of the CDR3 is TGTGCCAGCAGCTCACTTACGAGGGGGGGAACCGAAGCTTTCTTT. Its translation is CASSSLTRGGTEAFF.

This chain links TRBV2 with TRBJ1-6, with 8 bases lining up with TRBD1. The CDR3 runs to 16 residues. Germline V CDR1 and CDR2: SNHLY, FYNNEI. J was trimmed by 7 bases and V by 6 bases; bases with no gene match: 11. The CDR3 protein is CASRPRGQGGNSPLHF. Written as DNA, the CDR3 is TGTGCCAGCAGACCTAGAGGACAGGGTGGAAATTCACCCCTCCACTTT.

V usage is TRBV9 and J usage is TRBJ2-7; 12 nucleotides agree with TRBD1. The V gene's germline CDR1 is SGDLS and CDR2 YYNGEE. The CDR3 totals 15 residues. V lost 4 bases, J lost 6 bases, and 8 bases stayed unmatched. This chain's CDR3 is CASSPGRDRGLEQYF. The CDR3 region has the DNA TGTGCCAGCAGCCCCGGTCGGGACAGGGGGCTCGAGCAGTACTTC.